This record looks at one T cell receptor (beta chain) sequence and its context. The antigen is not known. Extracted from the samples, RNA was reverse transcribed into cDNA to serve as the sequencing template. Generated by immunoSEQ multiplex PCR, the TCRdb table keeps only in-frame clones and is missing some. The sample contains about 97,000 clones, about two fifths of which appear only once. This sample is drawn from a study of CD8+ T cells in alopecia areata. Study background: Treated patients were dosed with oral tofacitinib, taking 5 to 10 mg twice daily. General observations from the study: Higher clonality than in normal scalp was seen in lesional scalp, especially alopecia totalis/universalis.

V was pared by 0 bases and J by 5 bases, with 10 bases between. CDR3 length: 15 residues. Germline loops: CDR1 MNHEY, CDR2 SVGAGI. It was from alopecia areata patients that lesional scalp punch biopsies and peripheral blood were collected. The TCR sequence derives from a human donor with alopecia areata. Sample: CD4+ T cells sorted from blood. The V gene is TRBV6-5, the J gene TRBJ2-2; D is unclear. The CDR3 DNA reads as TGTGCCAGCAGTTACTCGTCGGGCAAAACCGGGGAGCTGTTTTTT. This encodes CASSYSSGKTGELFF.